These T cell receptor beta chains were read from a single sample in a study of long-term antiretroviral therapy in people with HIV. The data were produced by immunoSEQ multiplex PCR, yet TCRdb's version contains in-frame clones alone and is incomplete. Altogether about 25,000 clones are present, 86% being singletons, with the ten largest covering less than 4.5%. Sequencing used unsorted PBMCs, obtained 1.9 years after starting antiretroviral therapy. The receptors derive from a woman between 25 and 40 years old with HIV. CDR3s include the opening cysteine and the closing phenylalanine or tryptophan. A D gene is named only where the DNA matches it firmly. Clone size is stated in some rows and not others, as once, few, many or a class when expanded.

J gene | CDR3 length | V gene | D gene | clone size | CDR3 protein | CDR3 DNA
TRBJ1-1 | 15 | TRBV10-3 | NA | once | CAISVQGPSAGEAFF | TGTGCCATCAGTGTACAGGGTCCTTCAGCAGGTGAAGCTTTCTTT
TRBJ2-1 | 16 | TRBV30 | TRBD1 | NA | CAWKQPGQGIYNEQFF | TGTGCCTGGAAACAACCGGGACAGGGCATCTACAATGAGCAGTTCTTC
TRBJ1-1 | 15 | TRBV7-8 | NA | once | CASSLAFGGLTEAFF | TGTGCCAGCAGCTTAGCGTTTGGGGGGCTCACTGAAGCTTTCTTT
TRBJ1-6 | 17 | TRBV7-8 | NA | NA | CASSLAVGRGRNSPLHF | TGTGCCAGCAGCTTAGCGGTTGGCCGGGGGCGGAATTCACCCCTCCACTTT
TRBJ1-1 | 13 | TRBV19 | NA | NA | CASSIVPNTEAFF | TGTGCCAGTAGTATAGTTCCCAACACTGAAGCTTTCTTT
TRBJ1-3 | 15 | TRBV6-5 | TRBD1 | NA | CASSPGQAPGNTIYF | TGTGCCAGCAGTCCGGGACAGGCCCCCGGAAACACCATATATTTT
TRBJ1-5 | 13 | TRBV2 | NA | NA | CASSLAGNQPQHF | TGTGCCAGCAGCCTTGCAGGCAATCAGCCCCAGCATTTT
TRBJ1-1 | 12 | TRBV5-6 | NA | NA | CASSNPGTEAFF | TGTGCCAGCAGCAACCCGGGGACTGAAGCTTTCTTT
TRBJ2-6 | 21 | TRBV2 | TRBD1 | NA | CASSEAYPYGTGFTGANVLTF | TGTGCCAGCAGTGAAGCGTATCCATACGGGACAGGGTTCACTGGGGCCAACGTCCTGACTTTC
TRBJ2-2 | 20 | TRBV4-2 | TRBD1 | NA | CASSQDLIRGQGAGTGELFF | TGTGCCAGCAGCCAAGATCTGATCAGGGGACAGGGTGCCGGCACCGGGGAGCTGTTTTTT
TRBJ2-3 | 15 | TRBV11-2 | NA | NA | CASSSVKGRTDTQYF | TGTGCCAGCAGCTCAGTAAAGGGCCGCACAGATACGCAGTATTTT
TRBJ2-4 | 14 | TRBV5-1 | NA | NA | CASSSGASGNIQYF | TGCGCCAGCAGCTCGGGGGCCTCCGGAAACATTCAGTACTTC